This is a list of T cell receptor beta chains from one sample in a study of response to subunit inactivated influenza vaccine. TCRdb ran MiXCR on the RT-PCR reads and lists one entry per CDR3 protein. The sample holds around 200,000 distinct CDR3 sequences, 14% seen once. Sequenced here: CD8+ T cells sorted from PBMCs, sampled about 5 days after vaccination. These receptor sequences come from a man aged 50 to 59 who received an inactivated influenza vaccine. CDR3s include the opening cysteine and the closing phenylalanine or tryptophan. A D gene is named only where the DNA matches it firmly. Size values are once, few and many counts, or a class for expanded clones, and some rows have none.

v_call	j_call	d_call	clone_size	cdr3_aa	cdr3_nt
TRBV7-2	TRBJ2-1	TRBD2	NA	CASRDGRGRKFF	TGTGCCAGCAGAGACGGGCGGGGGAGGAAGTTCTTC
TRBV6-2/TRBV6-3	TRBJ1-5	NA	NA	CASSKQVDSNQPQHF	TGTGCCAGCAGCAAGCAGGTGGATAGCAATCAGCCCCAGCATTTT
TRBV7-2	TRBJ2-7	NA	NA	CASSPFLGVSYEQYF	TGTGCCAGCAGCCCTTTCCTCGGGGTCTCCTACGAGCAGTACTTC
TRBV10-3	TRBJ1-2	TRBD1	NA	CATWTGAYGYTF	TGTGCCACCTGGACAGGAGCCTATGGCTACACCTTC
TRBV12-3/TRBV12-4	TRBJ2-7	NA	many	CASSHRATHEQYF	TGTGCCAGCAGTCACAGGGCTACCCACGAGCAGTACTTC
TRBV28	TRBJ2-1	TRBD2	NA	CASHWSSGPPSPANEQFF	TGTGCCAGCCACTGGTCTAGCGGACCTCCCTCCCCCGCGAATGAGCAGTTCTTC
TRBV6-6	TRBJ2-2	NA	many	CASSVYTGELFF	TGTGCCAGCAGTGTTTACACCGGGGAGCTGTTTTTT
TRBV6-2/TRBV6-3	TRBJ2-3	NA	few	CASSSTSGTDTQYF	TGTGCCAGCAGTTCGACCTCCGGGACTGATACGCAGTATTTT
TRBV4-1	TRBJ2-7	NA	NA	CASSQDDRLEIYEQYF	TGCGCCAGCAGCCAAGATGACCGACTAGAGATTTACGAGCAGTACTTC
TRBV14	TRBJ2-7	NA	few	CASSLGSEEQYF	TGTGCCAGCAGCCTCGGTTCAGAGGAGCAGTACTTC
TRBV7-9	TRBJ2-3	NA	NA	CASSTAAGARTDTQYF	TGTGCCAGCAGCACAGCGGCGGGGGCCCGGACAGATACGCAGTATTTT
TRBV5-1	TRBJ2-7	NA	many	CASSLVTHSGQYF	TGCGCCAGCAGCTTGGTCACCCACTCTGGGCAGTACTTC
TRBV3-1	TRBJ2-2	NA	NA	CASTQVLERRGHTGELFF	TGTGCCAGCACCCAAGTACTGGAGCGACGAGGTCACACCGGGGAGCTGTTTTTT
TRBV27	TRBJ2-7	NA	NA	CASRWTSIGAYGVHEQYF	TGTGCCAGCAGATGGACCTCAATAGGGGCTTATGGAGTCCACGAGCAGTACTTC
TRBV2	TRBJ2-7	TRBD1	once	CASEGQGGDHEQYF	TGTGCCAGTGAAGGACAGGGAGGCGACCACGAGCAGTACTTC
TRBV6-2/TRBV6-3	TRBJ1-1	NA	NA	CASSYGGHNRPNTEAFF	TGTGCCAGCAGTTACGGGGGACATAACAGACCGAACACTGAAGCTTTCTTT
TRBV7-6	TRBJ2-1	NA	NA	CASSSGLWGEQFF	TGTGCCAGCAGCTCAGGACTATGGGGTGAGCAGTTCTTC
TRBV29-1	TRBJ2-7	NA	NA	CSVGASRGEQYF	TGCAGCGTTGGGGCCTCGAGGGGCGAGCAGTACTTC
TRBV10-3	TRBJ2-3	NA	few	CAVKGSSVIDTQYF	TGTGCCGTTAAAGGCAGTTCTGTGATAGATACGCAGTATTTT
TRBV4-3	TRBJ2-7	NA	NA	CASSHDRSSYEQYF	TGCGCCAGCAGCCACGACAGAAGCTCCTACGAGCAGTACTTC
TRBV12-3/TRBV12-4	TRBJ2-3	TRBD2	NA	CASSHNPGGGTDTQYF	TGTGCCAGCAGCCATAACCCCGGCGGGGGAACAGATACGCAGTATTTT
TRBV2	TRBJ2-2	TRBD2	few	CASIGTSSYTGELFF	TGTGCCAGCATAGGGACTAGCAGCTACACCGGGGAGCTGTTTTTT
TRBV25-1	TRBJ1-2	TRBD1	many	CASSPDREFYGYTF	TGTGCCAGCAGTCCGGACAGGGAATTCTATGGCTACACCTTC
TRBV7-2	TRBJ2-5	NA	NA	CASSLVLGSQETQYF	TGTGCCAGCAGCTTAGTTTTAGGCTCACAAGAGACCCAGTACTTC
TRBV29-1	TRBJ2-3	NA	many	CSVEDRSNTDTQYF	TGCAGCGTGGAAGACAGGAGTAACACAGATACGCAGTATTTT
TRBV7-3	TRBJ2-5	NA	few	CASSLAGPTPYQETQYF	TGTGCCAGCAGCTTAGCAGGGCCTACTCCGTACCAAGAGACCCAGTACTTC
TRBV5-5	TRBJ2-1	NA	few	CASSWVLSVYNEQFF	TGTGCCAGCAGCTGGGTACTATCGGTGTACAATGAGCAGTTCTTC
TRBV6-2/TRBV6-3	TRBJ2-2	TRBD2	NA	CASSSFWASGADANTGELFF	TGTGCCAGCAGTTCCTTCTGGGCTAGCGGAGCGGACGCGAACACCGGGGAGCTGTTTTTT
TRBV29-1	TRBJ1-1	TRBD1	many	CSVEEQGANTEAFF	TGCAGCGTTGAAGAACAGGGGGCGAACACTGAAGCTTTCTTT
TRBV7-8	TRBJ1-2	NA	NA	CASSAGLSGGDYGYTF	TGTGCCAGCAGCGCGGGACTTTCGGGCGGGGACTATGGCTACACCTTC
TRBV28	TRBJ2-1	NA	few	CASSFMSSYNEQFF	TGTGCCAGCAGTTTTATGAGCTCCTACAATGAGCAGTTCTTC
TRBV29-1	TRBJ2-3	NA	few	CSVEDGAGTDTQYF	TGCAGCGTTGAAGATGGGGCAGGCACAGATACGCAGTATTTT
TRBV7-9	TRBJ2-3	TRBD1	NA	CASSDRGSTDTQYF	TGTGCCAGCAGTGACAGGGGTAGCACAGATACGCAGTATTTT
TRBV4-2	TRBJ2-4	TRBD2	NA	CASSQGIAGGLAKNIQYF	TGTGCCAGCAGCCAAGGGATAGCGGGAGGGCTAGCCAAAAACATTCAGTACTTC
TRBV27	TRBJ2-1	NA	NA	CASSYRTTGNNEQFF	TGTGCCAGCAGTTATAGGACAACCGGTAACAATGAGCAGTTCTTC
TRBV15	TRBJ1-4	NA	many	CATSVGPHGEKLFF	TGTGCCACCAGCGTCGGACCCCATGGTGAAAAACTGTTTTTT
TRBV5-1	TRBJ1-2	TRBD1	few	CASSPRTGGSYGYTF	TGCGCCAGCAGCCCGAGGACAGGGGGCAGCTATGGCTACACCTTC
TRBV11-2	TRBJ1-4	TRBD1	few	CASSRTVRDRVTNEKLFF	TGTGCCAGCAGCCGAACCGTCCGGGACAGGGTAACTAATGAAAAACTGTTTTTT
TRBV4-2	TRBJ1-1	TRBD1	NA	CASSQETGDLNTEAFF	TGTGCCAGCAGCCAAGAGACAGGGGACCTAAACACTGAAGCTTTCTTT
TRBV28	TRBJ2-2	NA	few	CASSLCCPGADFTGELFF	TGTGCCAGCAGTTTATGCTGCCCCGGGGCAGATTTTACCGGGGAGCTGTTTTTT
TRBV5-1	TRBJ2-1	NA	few	CASSFTDYNEQFF	TGCGCCAGCAGCTTTACAGATTACAATGAGCAGTTCTTC
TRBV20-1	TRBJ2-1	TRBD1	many	CSASRGGQGAFEQFF	TGCAGTGCTTCTAGGGGGGGACAGGGGGCGTTTGAGCAGTTCTTC
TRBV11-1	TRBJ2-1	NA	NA	CASSPVGGLATPYNEQFF	TGTGCCAGCAGCCCGGTAGGAGGGTTGGCGACACCCTACAATGAGCAGTTCTTC
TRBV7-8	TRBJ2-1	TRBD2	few	CASSFNIAGAPHEQFF	TGTGCCAGCAGCTTCAATATAGCGGGAGCCCCACATGAGCAGTTCTTC
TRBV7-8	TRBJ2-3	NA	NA	CASSLLGRTDTQYF	TGTGCCAGCAGCTTGCTTGGCCGCACAGATACGCAGTATTTT
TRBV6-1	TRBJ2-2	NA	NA	CASTYLGTGELFF	TGTGCCAGCACCTACCTGGGTACCGGGGAGCTGTTTTTT